The clone carrying this TCR beta chain was counted once. This record belongs to a study of blood T cell repertoires in COVID-19. The wider study: The samples span acute and convalescent COVID-19 from the United States, Italy and Spain.

Trimming took 1 base from V and 4 from J, leaving 16 bases between them. CDR1 and CDR2 from the germline V gene are SQVTM and ANQGSEA. CDR3 length: 15 residues. Sequenced by immunoSEQ multiplex PCR; TCRdb stores in-frame clones only, minus some. This table has under 30,000 clones, 90% to 95% appearing once. The V gene is TRBV29-1, the J gene TRBJ2-5; tentative D call: TRBD1 (5 bases). Sequenced input: peripheral blood. The receptor was isolated from a human donor with active COVID-19. The donor label of this sample is uncertain. The CDR3 reads CSVEVGANDRETQYF. CDR3 nucleotide sequence: TGCAGCGTTGAAGTAGGGGCTAACGACAGAGAGACCCAGTACTTC. The entire variable domain, with the rest obtained from reference TRBV29-1 and TRBJ2-5, is as follows: SAVISQKPSRDICQRGTSLTIQCQVDSQVTMMFWYRQQPGQSLTLIATANQGSEATYESGFVIDKFPISRPNLTFSTLTVSNMSPEDSSIYLCSVEVGANDRETQYFGPGTRLLVL.